The sequence of this T cell receptor beta chain was determined in a study of graft-versus-host responses after intestinal transplantation (dated by TCRdb to about 2021). Regarding the complete study: Recipients received multivisceral, liver-intestinal, or isolated intestinal transplants. Every recipient was given anti-thymocyte globulin induction, then maintenance tacrolimus and steroids for about three years. After intestinal transplantation, graft-versus-host and host-versus-graft alloreactive T cell clones in the graft, circulation and bone marrow were tracked using bulk TCR-beta CDR3 sequencing. To identify alloreactive clones, pre-transplant mixed lymphocyte reaction products were sequenced and then compared with unstimulated pre-transplant donor and recipient T cells. Of the 20 to 30 intestinal transplant recipients enrolled in the cohort, one of whom was a retransplant, 3 patients without pretransplant specimens were excluded. A peak of at least 4% donor T cells among recipient peripheral blood mononuclear cells was the definition used for donor T cell macrochimerism. Instead of going to the commercial service, samples from a few later patients were sequenced in-house on an Illumina MiSeq and processed with MiXCR. General study outcomes and caveats: The relatively low number and heterogeneity of intestinal transplant patients limited the conclusions. High GvH to HvG T cell clonal ratios were observed in the allografts of patients with donor T cell macrochimerism. GvH clones turned up in recipient bone marrow, with some appearing earlier in ileal mucosa or blood, a pattern consistent with an intestinal mucosal origin. Early after transplant, peak levels of circulating GvH clones were found to be associated with declines in HvG clones.

Per the germline V gene (reference sequence), PRHDT is the CDR1 and FYEKMQ is the CDR2. The CDR3 covers 16 residues, taking in both the cysteine and the phenylalanine. This entry keeps only the CDR3 DNA: 48 bases, framed from base 1. The germline ends are 15 bases apart after V is trimmed by 0 bases and J by 7 bases. Points on this clone: The specificity of this receptor is unknown. The sample holds no much larger clone one base away, and base qualities are not on file.

Blood samples were collected up to 4 times in the first month after transplant and then at least monthly when available. Libraries were made using the immunoSEQ multiplex PCR assay. Adaptive Biotechnologies carried out high-throughput TCR-beta CDR3 sequencing of genomic DNA for most patients. Processing in the source paper ran as follows. Adaptive's ImmunoSEQ software was the source of the TCR sequencing data for about 17 patients, while a few other patients were processed with MiXCR and VDJtools. CDR3 nucleotide sequences shared by donor and recipient were removed because the origin of these sequences could not be assigned. To be classed as alloreactive, a clone needed at least 2-fold expansion over unstimulated cells and a minimum CFSE-low frequency of 0.002% (template counts) or 0.001% (read counts). Mappable clones were those detected in sequenced pre-transplant spleen, lymph node, or MLR CFSE-low populations of the donor or recipient. The cumulative frequency of alloreactive clones was calculated as a percentage of all sequences, weighted by copy number. The clones in this table, taken by TCRdb from immuneACCESS, are in-frame only. Not every clone is retained; where verified, under half of the shortfall comes from an unresolved V gene, and the cause of the rest is unknown. D and trimming come from the DNA, and the V and J calls and clone size come from that table. This sample is represented by approximately 16,000 clones; over 75% of them were singletons. In total, the top ten clones hold under 6.5% of the sample.

The chain is assembled from TRBV13 and TRBJ2-2, with the D call perhaps TRBD1 or TRBD2, as 6 bases match in each case. The specimen was PBMCs, collected 110 days after intestinal transplant. This sequence originates from a human patient who received an intestinal transplant, so some T cells may come from the graft donor. The nucleotides read TGTGCCAGCAGCTTAGGCCGCGGGACAATCGGCGGGGAGCTGTTTTTT. The translation is CASSLGRGTIGGELFF.